Below, 10 T cell receptor beta chains from the same sample are listed, as sequenced in a study of cytomegalovirus exposure and HLA in healthy donors. Primers: 60 Vbeta forward and 13 Jbeta reverse. Clones were sequenced by immunoSEQ multiplex PCR, and TCRdb holds only the in-frame ones, with some missing. The top ten clones hold around 4% of a sample with approximately 110,000 clones, more than 60% of them seen once. Sequenced: PBMCs. The receptor source for this set is a woman aged 40 to 50 in good health and CMV-seronegative.

The chain has TRBV7-6 and TRBJ1-1; possibly TRBD1 for D (6 bases). V gave up 4 bases and J gave up 2 bases, with 11 bases separating them. The CDR3 runs 14 residues. Germline V gene data show CDR1 as SGHVS and CDR2 as FNYEAQ. This chain's CDR3 is CASSSGQTNTEAFF. For the CDR3, the DNA is TGTGCCAGCAGCTCCGGACAGACAAACACTGAAGCTTTCTTT. Combining the CDR3 with reference TRBV7-6 and TRBJ1-1 gives the whole variable domain GAGVSQSPRYKVTKRGQDVALRCDPISGHVSLYWYRQALGQGPEFLTYFNYEAQQDKSGLPNDRFSAERPEGSISTLTIQRTEQRDSAMYRCASSSGQTNTEAFFGQGTRLTVV.

V usage is TRBV6-4 and J usage is TRBJ1-2, with 8 positions matching TRBD1. V shed 2 bases and J 9 bases; nucleotides not matched to a gene: 5. The CDR3 covers 13 residues. CDR1 is MRHNA and CDR2 is SNTAGT in the germline V gene. The CDR3 reads CASSDGQGARYTF. The CDR3, as DNA: TGTGCCAGCAGTGACGGGCAGGGGGCACGCTACACCTTC.

The V gene is TRBV2, the J gene TRBJ2-5; D gene uncertain. There are 12 residues in the CDR3. V lost 7 bases, J lost 1 base, and 7 bases lay in between. Germline V gene sequence: CDR1 SNHLY, CDR2 FYNNEI. CDR3: CASIQTQETQYF. CDR3 bases: TGTGCCAGCATACAGACCCAAGAGACCCAGTACTTC.

This rearrangement joins TRBV28 to TRBJ2-7; D gene ambiguous. Germline loops: CDR1 MDHEN, CDR2 SYDVKM. Trimming pared 2 bases from V and 4 bases from J, leaving 3 bases between. CDR3 length: 11 amino acids. The CDR3: CASSLQYEQYF. CDR3 sequence (DNA): TGTGCCAGCAGTTTACAGTACGAGCAGTACTTC.

The chain links TRBV7-8 to TRBJ1-6; 7 positions match TRBD1. Looked up from germline, CDR1 is SGHVS and CDR2 is FQNEAQ. This CDR3 region has 16 residues. V was clipped by 0 bases and J by 7 bases; unmatched bases: 6. DNA of the CDR3: TGTGCCAGCAGCTTAGCGCTGGTAGGGGGCAATTCACCCCTCCACTTT. Its protein product is CASSLALVGGNSPLHF.

The DNA for the CDR3 is TGTGCCAGCAGTGAAACTAGCGGGGGGGGCTCTGGGGCCAACGTCCTGACTTTC. Its translation: CASSETSGGGSGANVLTF. This chain links TRBV6-4 with TRBJ2-6, with 13 bases that match TRBD2. Germline CDR1 reads MRHNA; CDR2 reads SNTAGT. With V trimmed by 3 bases and J by 0 bases, 2 bases remained unmatched. The CDR3 covers 18 residues.

The chain employs TRBV5-1 and TRBJ1-2; 10 bases agree with TRBD1. V lost 3 bases and J lost 7; bases outside the gene matches: 3. The CDR3 extends over 13 amino acids. The germline CDR1 and CDR2 sequences are SGHRS and YFSETQ. The CDR3 loop is CASSYDRGLGYTF. The CDR3 DNA sequence: TGCGCCAGCAGCTACGACAGGGGGCTTGGCTACACCTTC.

The V call is TRBV4-2, the J call TRBJ2-3; 16 bases agree with TRBD2. The germline V gene has CDR1 LGHNA and CDR2 YNFKEQ. V lost 0 bases to trimming and J lost 4 bases; unmatched junction nucleotides: 13. This CDR3 is 21 amino acids long. The DNA for the CDR3 is TGTGCCAGCAGCCAAGATCTAGGCGGGACTAGCGGGGGGGGGCGTGCAGATACGCAGTATTTT. It yields the protein CASSQDLGGTSGGGRADTQYF.

The rearrangement joins TRBV28 to TRBJ2-1; 9 positions agree with TRBD2. Germline V lookup: CDR1 MDHEN, CDR2 SYDVKM. V was clipped by 4 bases and J by 9 bases; unmatched bases: 7. This CDR3 contains 14 residues. The CDR3 DNA sequence: TGTGCCAGCAGTTACATAGCGGGAGTCGGTGAGCAGTTCTTC. It is translated as CASSYIAGVGEQFF.

The chain has TRBV30 and TRBJ2-7; D gene unclear. The V and J ends lost 1 base and 2 bases respectively, with 6 bases between them. The germline V gene encodes CDR1 GTSNPN and CDR2 SVGIG (reference sequence). The CDR3 contains 12 residues. The CDR3 nucleotides read TGTGCCTGGAGTGACTATCCCTACGAGCAGTACTTC. The encoded protein is CAWSDYPYEQYF. Full variable domain (missing parts from reference TRBV30 and TRBJ2-7): SQTIHQWPATLVQPVGSPLSLECTVEGTSNPNLYWYRQAAGRGLQLLFYSVGIGQISSEVPQNLSASRPQDRQFILSSKKLLLSDSGFYLCAWSDYPYEQYFGPGTRLTVT.